This T cell receptor (beta chain) comes out of a study of cytomegalovirus exposure and HLA in healthy donors. Germline CDR1 and CDR2: SGHNT and YENEEA. The CDR3 sequence is 17 residues long. J gave up 7 bases and V 5 bases, and 15 bases lay outside the gene matches. 13 Jbeta primers and 60 Vbeta primers were used for the PCR. Sequencing was performed with immunoSEQ multiplex PCR; in TCRdb, only in-frame clones are kept and a portion is missing. The repertoire holds 75,000 to 80,000 clones, around 65% seen once, with approximately 5% in the top ten. The receptor was isolated from a man between 60 and 75 years old in good health and CMV-seropositive. The sample comprised PBMCs. The chain combines TRBV11-3 with TRBJ2-1; TRBD1 agrees at 9 bases. CDR3 loop: CASSQVRGTGMENEQFF. CDR3 coding DNA: TGTGCCAGCAGCCAAGTCAGGGGGACAGGGATGGAGAATGAGCAGTTCTTC.